One sample yielded the 13 T cell receptor beta chains listed below, sequenced in a study of CD8+ T cells in alopecia areata. Cutaneous lymph nodes were pooled and cells sorted by CD4, CD8alpha, NKG2D, NKG2ACE and more. Sequencing templates came from extracted RNA that was reverse transcribed into cDNA. Clones were sequenced by immunoSEQ multiplex PCR, and TCRdb holds only the in-frame ones, with some missing. The sample yields 200,000 to 300,000 clones, without any singletons. Sequencing was performed on CD4+ T cells sorted from a lymph node. The origin of the receptors is a C3H/HeJ mouse with alopecia areata. For this mouse line, the MHC haplotype is H2-k.

On this clone: Mouse gene names and germline throughout. The DNA ends 4 residues before the CDR3 does, and the rest of the CDR3 is filled in from the germline J gene. The sample has other DNA sequences that encode this CDR3 too. The rearrangement links TRBV13-1 to TRBJ2-1; D possibly corresponds to TRBD2 (6 bases). The V end was cut by 0 bases, the J end by 3 bases, with 10 bases between. Germline V gene sequence: CDR1 NSHNY, CDR2 SYGAGN. The CDR3 is made up of 15 amino acids. The sequenced part of the CDR3 DNA is TGTGCCAGCAGTGATGCCCCTGGGGTCTATGCT. Protein product: CASSDAPGVYA. The whole CDR3 sequence is CASSDAPGVYAEQFF.

Worth noting for this clone: Mouse gene names and germline throughout. The observed sequence ends 4 residues before the CDR3 terminus, with the missing tail filled in from the germline J gene. This CDR3 is also generated by other DNA sequences in the sample. V and J are TRBV1 and TRBJ2-7; 7 bases are a match to TRBD1. V gave up 0 bases and J gave up 0 bases; unmatched junction bases: 2. The CDR3 spans 15 residues. Germline V gene data show CDR1 as NSQYPW and CDR2 as LRSPGD (reference sequence). The CDR3: CTCSADRGSSYEQYF. CDR3 bases read: TGCACCTGCAGTGCAGACAGGGGGAGCTCCTAT.

As regards this clone: Genes and germline come from the mouse. The read terminates 4 residues before the CDR3 end, so the remaining end is supplied by the germline J gene. The chain joins TRBV13-1 to TRBJ2-4; 8 nucleotides align to TRBD2. The germline CDR1 and CDR2 sequences are NSHNY and SYGAGN. CDR3 length equals 13 residues. This CDR3 reads CASSDLGGNTLYF. The sequenced CDR3 bases are TGTGCCAGCAGTGATCTGGGGGGAAAC.

This clone has only a few counts. Any gene name here is a mouse gene name. The read finishes 4 residues shy of the CDR3 end, and the germline J gene is used to complete it. The chain couples TRBV13-2 to TRBJ2-3; 12 bases agree with TRBD2. V was clipped by 3 bases and J by 1 base; unmatched bases: 3. The germline gives CDR1 NNHNN, CDR2 SYGAGS (reference sequence). CDR3 length: 16 residues. The chain's CDR3 is CASGGGLGGGAETLYF. CDR3 bases read: TGTGCCAGCGGTGGGGGACTGGGGGGCGGTGCAGAA.

This clone was detected a few times. Gene names refer to mouse genes. From the germline J gene comes the end of the CDR3, since the read stops 4 residues before it. This chain joins TRBV1 and TRBJ2-3, with TRBD1 matching 10 bases. The germline gives CDR1 NSQYPW, CDR2 LRSPGD (reference sequence). V trimming: 1 base; J trimming: 1 base; junction bases outside the gene matches: 5. This CDR3 has 17 residues. CDR3 amino acids: CTCSAAGTGVGAETLYF. Incomplete CDR3 DNA: TGCACCTGCAGTGCAGCCGGGACAGGGGTTGGTGCAGAA.

A note on this clone: Mouse names are used for the genes. The read comes to an end 4 residues before the CDR3 does, leaving the germline J gene to fill in the end. V gene TRBV13-2 combines with J gene TRBJ2-1, with TRBD2 identical over 9 bases. Germline-derived CDR1 and CDR2 are NNHNN and SYGAGS (reference sequence). The CDR3 runs 15 residues. The junction had 6 bases not matched to a gene; V was cut back by 2 bases and J by 6 bases. The covered CDR3 bases are TGTGCCAGCGGTGACCGACTGGGGGTCGCTGCT. Amino acid sequence: CASGDRLGVAA. From start to end, the CDR3 is CASGDRLGVAAEQFF.

This clone was recorded a few times. Gene names denote mouse genes. The CDR3 end lies 4 residues beyond the end of the read and is filled in from the germline J gene. The genes are TRBV19 and TRBJ2-5; TRBD2 matches 8 bases. Germline-derived CDR1 and CDR2 are FNHDT and SITEND (reference sequence). This CDR3 has 13 residues. Incomplete CDR3 DNA: TGTGCCAGCACCCCGACTGGGGAAGAC. Protein: CASTPTGED. The whole CDR3 sequence is CASTPTGEDTQYF.

This clone was seen only a few times. A much larger clone differs from this one at a single base, so this may be a read error. Gene names follow the mouse nomenclature. The CDR3 end is not reached by the read, which stops 4 residues before it; the germline J gene fills it in. Other DNA sequences in this specimen translate into the identical CDR3. J is TRBJ1-1 and V is TRBV5; no clear D gene. The CDR3 has 12 amino acids. Germline V gives CDR1 LGHNA, CDR2 YNLKQL (reference sequence). The germline V and J ends were trimmed by 4 bases and 1 base, with 4 bases remaining between them. The DNA read from the CDR3 is TGTGCCAGCAGCCCACAAAACACA. As protein: CASSPQNT. The complete CDR3 sequence is CASSPQNTEVFF.

Only a few counts were recorded for this clone. Each gene name is a mouse one. The CDR3 is cut off 4 residues early in the read; its end comes from the germline J gene. This chain links TRBV19 with TRBJ2-7; weak D call: TRBD1 (5 bases). CDR3 length equals 12 residues. Per the germline V gene, CDR1 is FNHDT and CDR2 is SITEND (reference sequence). Partial CDR3 DNA: TGTGCCAGCAGTATACAGGACAAT. Its translation: CASSIQDN. The whole CDR3 reads CASSIQDNEQYF.

Turning to this clone: The listed genes are named as in mouse. The missing CDR3 end, 4 residues past where the read stops, is filled in from the germline J gene. The rearrangement joins TRBV19 to TRBJ1-2, with TRBD1 matching 7 bases. Unmatched junction bases numbered 5, after V lost 3 bases and J lost 0 bases. CDR1 FNHDT and CDR2 SITEND come from the germline V gene (reference sequence). This CDR3 comprises 15 residues. CDR3 loop: CASSNPGTANSDYTF. The DNA read from the CDR3 is TGTGCCAGCAGTAACCCCGGGACAGCAAACTCC.

This clone has more than one count but fewer than ten. The listed genes are named as in mouse. The sequenced fragment ends 4 residues before the CDR3 boundary, so the rest is inferred from the germline J gene. V usage is TRBV19 and J usage is TRBJ2-5; TRBD2 is a possible D gene (5 bases). V was pared by 1 base and J by 0 bases, with 9 bases between. The CDR3 is 15 residues long. CDR1 and CDR2 from the germline V gene are FNHDT and SITEND (reference sequence). The covered CDR3 bases are TGTGCCAGCAGTATATTGGGGAGTAACCAAGAC. The encoded protein is CASSILGSNQD. In full, the CDR3 is CASSILGSNQDTQYF.

This clone has just a few counts. The gene names given are mouse names. The CDR3 is cut off 4 residues early in the read; its end comes from the germline J gene. The chain links TRBV31 to TRBJ1-2, with a possible D match to TRBD1 (6 bases). Germline V lookup: CDR1 GKSSPN, CDR2 SITVG. This CDR3 contains 14 residues. V dropped 3 bases and J dropped 0 bases, with 11 bases sitting between them. The DNA read from the CDR3 is TGTGCCTGGAGCACCGGGACATCAAACTCC. This gives the protein CAWSTGTSNS. The whole CDR3 protein is CAWSTGTSNSDYTF. The whole variable domain, remainder taken from reference TRBV31 and TRBJ1-2, is AQTIHQWPVAEIKAVGSPLSLGCTIKGKSSPNLYWYWQATGGTLQQLFYSITVGQVESVVQLNLSASRPKDDQFILSTEKLLLSHSGFYLCAWSTGTSNSDYTFGSGTRLLVI.

In this sample, this clone turned up a few times. Gene labels here are mouse ones. The CDR3 is cut off 4 residues early in the read; its end comes from the germline J gene. Different DNA sequences within this sample yield the same CDR3. The rearrangement uses TRBV1 and TRBJ2-1; 7 positions match TRBD1. Germline CDR1 is NSQYPW and CDR2 is LRSPGD (reference sequence). The CDR3 has 15 amino acids. The V segment lost 3 bases and the J segment 1 base; nucleotides outside the gene matches: 3. Incomplete CDR3 DNA: TGCACCTGCAGTGCCGGGACAGCGAACTATGCT. Amino acids: CTCSAGTANYA. The entire CDR3 protein is CTCSAGTANYAEQFF.